This T cell receptor beta chain comes out of a study of blood T cell repertoires in COVID-19. Study context: PBMCs, B-cell-depleted T cells, or T cells were the source of the cDNA or gDNA that made up the material.

Donors were grouped by their self-reported clinical history. Original methodology: Estimates of nucleated cell counts were drawn from the amplification of reference gene primers. Method: immunoSEQ multiplex PCR; TCRdb's copy keeps in-frame clones and lacks some. V, J and clone size derive from that table, while D and trimming were established from the DNA sequence. The profile shows 250,000 to 350,000 clones, 85% to 90% of them singletons. The CDR3 covers 13 residues. The germline V gene has CDR1 SGDLS and CDR2 YYNGEE. Trimming pared 0 bases from V and 6 bases from J, leaving 9 bases between. The sequence was collected from a woman in her late teens or twenties with acute COVID-19. The specimen sequenced was PBMCs or T cells enriched from blood (not recorded which). The V gene is TRBV9, the J gene TRBJ1-2; TRBD1 is a possible D gene (6 bases). The CDR3 bases are TGTGCCAGCAGCGTAGAGGGGGGGAATGGCTACACCTTC. Translated: CASSVEGGNGYTF.